This is a list of T cell receptor beta chains from one sample in a study of blood T cell repertoires in COVID-19. Assay: immunoSEQ multiplex PCR; the TCRdb copy retains only in-frame clones and omits some. Of some 80,000 clones in the sample, approximately 90% were seen once. The sequenced sample was peripheral blood. Receptors originate from a human donor in a cohort sampled during active COVID-19. Each CDR3 is given with its conserved first and last residue. The order of the fields is J gene, clone size, D gene, V gene, CDR3 protein, CDR3 DNA. D genes are given only for firm matches. Clone size, where shown, is once, few, many, or a class for clones that have expanded.

TRBJ2-3	once	TRBD2	TRBV3-1/TRBV3-2	CASSQGTSLGGTQYF	TGTGCCAGCAGCCAAGGGACTAGCCTTGGAGGTACGCAGTATTTT
TRBJ2-5	-	-	TRBV23-1	CASSQYRDWRETQYF	TGCGCCAGCAGTCAATACCGGGACTGGAGAGAGACCCAGTACTTC
TRBJ2-7	-	-	TRBV9	CASSVDRGSSYEQYF	TGTGCCAGCAGCGTAGATAGGGGGAGCTCCTACGAGCAGTACTTC
TRBJ2-7	-	-	TRBV21-1	CAIPPGGTTYEQYF	TGTGCCATCCCTCCGGGGGGGACTACCTACGAGCAGTACTTC
TRBJ2-1	-	-	TRBV12-3/TRBV12-4	CASSDRIAQFF	TGTGCCAGCAGTGATCGGATAGCGCAGTTCTTC
TRBJ1-2	-	-	TRBV5-1	CASSLGGGEGYTF	TGCGCCAGCAGCTTGGGCGGGGGCGAAGGCTACACCTTC
TRBJ2-1	-	TRBD2	TRBV6-5	CASRVSGGAYNEQFF	TGTGCCAGCAGAGTCAGCGGGGGGGCCTACAATGAGCAGTTCTTC
TRBJ2-5	-	TRBD1	TRBV5-4	CASSSQQGIPVRETQYF	TGTGCCAGCAGCTCTCAACAGGGGATCCCGGTGCGTGAGACCCAGTACTTC
TRBJ1-4	-	-	TRBV6-6	CASSYRGNGANEKLFF	TGTGCCAGCAGTTACAGGGGGAATGGGGCTAATGAAAAACTGTTTTTT
TRBJ2-1	-	TRBD1	TRBV18	CASSPRTGSSYNEQFF	TGTGCCAGCTCACCACGGACAGGGAGCTCCTACAATGAGCAGTTCTTC
TRBJ2-1	-	TRBD2	TRBV7-9	CASSAGTSGSNEQFF	TGTGCCAGCAGCGCCGGGACTAGCGGGTCGAATGAGCAGTTCTTC
TRBJ2-2	once	TRBD2	TRBV7-3	CASSPSPTSGTGELFF	TGTGCCAGCAGCCCTTCCCCCACTAGCGGCACCGGGGAGCTGTTTTTT
TRBJ2-3	-	-	TRBV7-2	CASSFSQVTDTQYF	TGTGCCAGCAGCTTTTCCCAGGTCACAGATACGCAGTATTTT
TRBJ1-3	-	-	TRBV7-8	CASSRDYSGNTIYF	TGTGCCAGCAGCCGAGACTACTCTGGAAACACCATATATTTT
TRBJ2-5	-	-	TRBV18	CASSPSETQYF	TGTGCCAGCTCACCATCGGAGACCCAGTACTTC
TRBJ1-1	-	-	TRBV3-1/TRBV3-2	CASSQRGGFMNTEAFF	TGTGCCAGCAGCCAACGGGGGGGGTTTATGAACACTGAAGCTTTCTTT
TRBJ2-1	-	TRBD2	TRBV20-1	CSASKLAGGVSYNEQFF	TGCAGTGCTAGTAAACTAGCGGGAGGTGTTTCCTACAATGAGCAGTTCTTC
TRBJ1-1	-	TRBD1	TRBV11-2	CASSLTGGTEAFF	TGTGCCAGCAGTCTCACAGGGGGCACTGAAGCTTTCTTT
TRBJ1-1	-	TRBD1	TRBV7-2	CASSLKGTGKAFF	TGTGCCAGCAGCTTAAAGGGGACAGGGAAAGCTTTCTTT
TRBJ2-7	-	TRBD2	TRBV5-4	CASSGRGLAGLEQYF	TGTGCCAGCAGCGGTCGGGGACTAGCGGGACTCGAGCAGTACTTC
TRBJ1-6	-	-	TRBV7-9	CASSLIRSSYNSPLHF	TGTGCCAGCAGCTTAATACGGAGCTCCTATAATTCACCCCTCCACTTT
TRBJ2-3	-	-	TRBV9	CASSVGPGGSTDTQYF	TGTGCCAGCAGCGTAGGACCGGGCGGGTCCACAGATACGCAGTATTTT
TRBJ1-1	-	-	TRBV19	CASSIYGVNTEAFF	TGTGCCAGTAGTATATACGGGGTGAACACTGAAGCTTTCTTT
TRBJ1-5	-	-	TRBV6-2/TRBV6-3	CASSYGGSNQPQHF	TGTGCCAGCAGTTATGGGGGGAGCAATCAGCCCCAGCATTTT
TRBJ2-3	-	-	TRBV28	CASSFGGDTQYF	TGTGCCAGCAGTTTTGGGGGGGATACGCAGTATTTT
TRBJ1-5	-	-	TRBV6-5	CASRRTNQPQHF	TGTGCCAGCAGGAGGACTAATCAGCCCCAGCATTTT
TRBJ2-3	-	-	TRBV19	CASSIGLAGDTQYF	TGTGCCAGTAGTATAGGGCTAGCTGGAGATACGCAGTATTTT
TRBJ1-2	-	-	TRBV12-3/TRBV12-4	CASSFVGGYTF	TGTGCCAGCAGTTTTGTCGGTGGCTACACCTTC
TRBJ2-7	-	TRBD1	TRBV5-5	CASSLGQLYEQYF	TGTGCCAGCAGCCTGGGACAGCTATACGAGCAGTACTTC
TRBJ2-7	-	-	TRBV14	CASSPPGAGAREQYF	TGTGCCAGCAGCCCTCCCGGCGCAGGGGCACGGGAGCAGTACTTC
TRBJ2-3	-	-	TRBV24-1	CATSPGGADTQYF	TGTGCCACCAGCCCAGGAGGGGCAGATACGCAGTATTTT
TRBJ1-4	-	TRBD1	TRBV5-1	CASSRQGAHDEKLFF	TGCGCCAGCAGCAGGCAGGGGGCCCACGATGAAAAACTGTTTTTT
TRBJ2-5	once	-	TRBV7-9	CASSPVRETQYF	TGTGCCAGCAGCCCGGTCCGGGAGACCCAGTACTTC
TRBJ1-1	-	TRBD1	TRBV11-2	CASSLGQGVIGNTEAFF	TGTGCCAGCAGCTTGGGACAGGGGGTCATCGGGAACACTGAAGCTTTCTTT
TRBJ2-1	-	TRBD2	TRBV4-1	CASSSGGAARYNEQFF	TGCGCCAGCAGTAGCGGGGGGGCCGCTAGATACAATGAGCAGTTCTTC
TRBJ2-1	-	-	TRBV27	CASSRRFREGPYNEQFF	TGTGCCAGCAGTCGACGTTTCAGGGAAGGCCCCTACAATGAGCAGTTCTTC
TRBJ2-5	-	TRBD2	TRBV29-1	CSVEGGGAGETQYF	TGCAGCGTTGAAGGCGGGGGGGCCGGGGAGACCCAGTACTTC
TRBJ1-2	-	-	TRBV7-8	CASSLVGRGGDYGYTF	TGTGCCAGCAGCTTAGTCGGGCGGGGAGGAGATTATGGCTACACCTTC
TRBJ2-1	-	-	TRBV5-6	CASSFSFPTPDNEQFF	TGTGCCAGCAGCTTCTCCTTCCCTACCCCTGACAATGAGCAGTTCTTC
TRBJ1-2	-	TRBD1	TRBV6-5	CASSRDRHYGYTF	TGTGCCAGCAGTCGGGACAGACACTATGGCTACACCTTC
TRBJ2-1	-	TRBD1	TRBV2	CASKPGQGMQFF	TGTGCCAGCAAACCGGGACAGGGTATGCAGTTCTTC
TRBJ2-1	-	-	TRBV19	CASRAGPTNEQFF	TGTGCCAGTAGGGCGGGACCTACGAATGAGCAGTTCTTC